Listed below are T cell receptor beta chains from one sample, sequenced in a study of blood T cell repertoires in COVID-19. TCRdb keeps only in-frame clones here, not all; method: immunoSEQ multiplex PCR. Of more than 40,000 clones in the sample, 75% to 90% are singletons; the top ten hold approximately 16%. Material for sequencing was peripheral blood. The receptors shown here come from a human donor in a cohort sampled during active COVID-19. Both conserved end residues are part of each CDR3. D genes are given only for firm matches. Clone size is not always given. Where it is, it says once, few, many or a class for expanded clones.

V gene: TRBV19; D gene: -; J gene: TRBJ2-7; clone size: -; CDR3 protein: CASSNSGSSYEQYF; CDR3 DNA: TGTGCCAGTAGTAATAGCGGTAGCTCCTACGAGCAGTACTTC
V gene: TRBV6-1; D gene: TRBD1; J gene: TRBJ2-7; clone size: -; CDR3 protein: CASSERAGGPYEQYF; CDR3 DNA: TGTGCCAGCAGTGAACGGGCAGGGGGCCCCTACGAGCAGTACTTC
V gene: TRBV6-5; D gene: -; J gene: TRBJ2-7; clone size: once; CDR3 protein: CASTWSSYEQYF; CDR3 DNA: TGTGCCAGCACCTGGAGTTCCTACGAGCAGTACTTC
V gene: TRBV5-1; D gene: TRBD1; J gene: TRBJ1-1; clone size: -; CDR3 protein: CASSPLTGGLEAFF; CDR3 DNA: TGCGCCAGCAGCCCCCTGACAGGGGGGTTGGAAGCTTTCTTT
V gene: TRBV9; D gene: TRBD1; J gene: TRBJ1-6; clone size: -; CDR3 protein: CASSVGSGGNSPLHF; CDR3 DNA: TGTGCCAGCAGCGTAGGATCAGGGGGCAATTCACCCCTCCACTTT
V gene: TRBV9; D gene: -; J gene: TRBJ1-2; clone size: -; CDR3 protein: CASSVPGHNYGYTF; CDR3 DNA: TGTGCCAGCAGCGTACCGGGACATAACTATGGCTACACCTTC
V gene: TRBV12-3/TRBV12-4; D gene: -; J gene: TRBJ2-7; clone size: -; CDR3 protein: CASSTDTYEQYF; CDR3 DNA: TGTGCCAGCAGCACGGACACCTACGAGCAGTACTTC
V gene: TRBV30; D gene: -; J gene: TRBJ1-1; clone size: -; CDR3 protein: CAWRGPGETEAFF; CDR3 DNA: TGTGCCTGGAGAGGTCCGGGGGAGACTGAAGCTTTCTTT
V gene: TRBV27; D gene: -; J gene: TRBJ1-1; clone size: -; CDR3 protein: CASSPRGGGAPNGLGTEAFF; CDR3 DNA: TGTGCCAGCAGTCCCCGCGGGGGAGGGGCACCCAATGGTTTGGGCACTGAAGCTTTCTTT
V gene: TRBV6-6; D gene: -; J gene: TRBJ2-7; clone size: -; CDR3 protein: CASSYHQGSTYEQYF; CDR3 DNA: TGTGCCAGCAGTTACCACCAGGGATCAACCTACGAGCAGTACTTC
V gene: TRBV7-9; D gene: TRBD1; J gene: TRBJ1-2; clone size: few; CDR3 protein: CASSLGGQGYGYTF; CDR3 DNA: TGTGCCAGCAGCTTAGGGGGACAGGGCTATGGCTACACCTTC
V gene: TRBV29-1; D gene: -; J gene: TRBJ2-3; clone size: -; CDR3 protein: CSVDVPSVSTDTQYF; CDR3 DNA: TGCAGCGTTGACGTACCTAGCGTTAGCACAGATACGCAGTATTTT
V gene: TRBV30; D gene: TRBD1; J gene: TRBJ2-2; clone size: once; CDR3 protein: CAWSPGGGELFF; CDR3 DNA: TGTGCCTGGAGTCCAGGGGGCGGGGAGCTGTTTTTT
V gene: TRBV20-1; D gene: -; J gene: TRBJ2-3; clone size: -; CDR3 protein: CSARPIDTQYF; CDR3 DNA: TGCAGTGCTAGACCTATTGATACGCAGTATTTT
V gene: TRBV15; D gene: -; J gene: TRBJ2-3; clone size: -; CDR3 protein: CATSRDRPGAWGDTQYF; CDR3 DNA: TGTGCCACCAGCAGAGATCGTCCGGGAGCGTGGGGGGATACGCAGTATTTT
V gene: TRBV2; D gene: -; J gene: TRBJ1-5; clone size: -; CDR3 protein: CASSEGPKGNQPQHF; CDR3 DNA: TGTGCCAGCAGTGAGGGGCCCAAGGGCAATCAGCCCCAGCATTTT
V gene: TRBV18; D gene: -; J gene: TRBJ1-3; clone size: -; CDR3 protein: CASSREGPRSGDTIYF; CDR3 DNA: TGTGCCAGCTCCCGGGAAGGGCCTCGCTCTGGGGACACCATATATTTT
V gene: TRBV13; D gene: -; J gene: TRBJ1-1; clone size: -; CDR3 protein: CASSEEGNTEAFF; CDR3 DNA: TGTGCCAGCAGCGAGGAGGGGAACACTGAAGCTTTCTTT
V gene: TRBV7-8; D gene: -; J gene: TRBJ1-1; clone size: -; CDR3 protein: CASSLPGVTEAFF; CDR3 DNA: TGTGCCAGCAGCTTGCCAGGGGTAACTGAAGCTTTCTTT
V gene: TRBV30; D gene: TRBD1; J gene: TRBJ1-2; clone size: medium-sized; CDR3 protein: CAWSSGTGFPDLYGYTF; CDR3 DNA: TGTGCCTGGAGCTCCGGGACAGGGTTCCCAGATTTATATGGCTACACCTTC
V gene: TRBV18; D gene: TRBD1; J gene: TRBJ1-5; clone size: -; CDR3 protein: CASSPHGQDSNQPQHF; CDR3 DNA: TGTGCCAGCTCACCACATGGACAGGATAGCAATCAGCCCCAGCATTTT
V gene: TRBV7-2; D gene: -; J gene: TRBJ1-3; clone size: -; CDR3 protein: CASSLVWPGVVLSGNTIYF; CDR3 DNA: TGTGCCAGCAGCTTAGTGTGGCCAGGTGTGGTCCTCTCTGGAAACACCATATATTTT
V gene: TRBV14; D gene: -; J gene: TRBJ2-5; clone size: -; CDR3 protein: CASSQMRHPQETQYF; CDR3 DNA: TGTGCCAGCAGCCAAATGCGACACCCTCAAGAGACCCAGTACTTC
V gene: TRBV5-5; D gene: -; J gene: TRBJ1-1; clone size: -; CDR3 protein: CASSGEAQNTEAFF; CDR3 DNA: TGTGCCAGCAGCGGGGAGGCCCAGAACACTGAAGCTTTCTTT
V gene: TRBV15; D gene: -; J gene: TRBJ2-3; clone size: -; CDR3 protein: CATSRDRANMDTQYF; CDR3 DNA: TGTGCCACCAGCAGAGACAGGGCGAACATGGATACGCAGTATTTT
V gene: TRBV5-1; D gene: -; J gene: TRBJ1-1; clone size: -; CDR3 protein: CASSLTRNTEAFF; CDR3 DNA: TGCGCCAGCAGCTTGACTAGGAACACTGAAGCTTTCTTT
V gene: TRBV6-4; D gene: TRBD1; J gene: TRBJ2-7; clone size: -; CDR3 protein: CASSPEPGQAYEQYF; CDR3 DNA: TGTGCCAGCAGCCCCGAGCCGGGACAGGCCTACGAGCAGTACTTC
V gene: TRBV27; D gene: TRBD1; J gene: TRBJ1-1; clone size: -; CDR3 protein: CASSRDSPMNTEAFF; CDR3 DNA: TGTGCCAGCAGTCGGGACAGCCCCATGAACACTGAAGCTTTCTTT
V gene: TRBV5-6; D gene: -; J gene: TRBJ2-7; clone size: -; CDR3 protein: CASSFKGTPSYEQYF; CDR3 DNA: TGTGCCAGCAGCTTTAAGGGGACTCCTTCCTACGAGCAGTACTTC
V gene: TRBV7-6; D gene: -; J gene: TRBJ2-7; clone size: -; CDR3 protein: CASSLAGTFSYEQYF; CDR3 DNA: TGTGCCAGCAGCTTAGCCGGGACATTTTCCTACGAGCAGTACTTC
V gene: TRBV27; D gene: TRBD2; J gene: TRBJ2-5; clone size: -; CDR3 protein: CASSPPGLAGDETQYF; CDR3 DNA: TGTGCCAGCAGTCCGCCGGGACTAGCGGGAGACGAGACCCAGTACTTC
V gene: TRBV6-2/TRBV6-3; D gene: -; J gene: TRBJ1-2; clone size: -; CDR3 protein: CASSYGQRGYTF; CDR3 DNA: TGTGCCAGCAGTTACGGACAGCGGGGCTACACCTTC
V gene: TRBV6-8; D gene: -; J gene: TRBJ2-5; clone size: -; CDR3 protein: CASTNVGVFVETQYF; CDR3 DNA: TGTGCCAGCACCAACGTAGGGGTGTTTGTGGAGACCCAGTACTTC
V gene: TRBV5-1; D gene: -; J gene: TRBJ2-7; clone size: -; CDR3 protein: CASSPQGNEQYF; CDR3 DNA: TGCGCCAGCAGCCCCCAGGGAAACGAGCAGTACTTC
V gene: TRBV18; D gene: TRBD1; J gene: TRBJ2-7; clone size: once; CDR3 protein: CASSPGARDRSYEQYF; CDR3 DNA: TGTGCCAGCTCACCCGGAGCCCGGGACAGGTCCTACGAGCAGTACTTC
V gene: TRBV7-2; D gene: -; J gene: TRBJ2-5; clone size: -; CDR3 protein: CASSLAAALQETQYF; CDR3 DNA: TGTGCCAGCAGCTTAGCGGCGGCCCTCCAAGAGACCCAGTACTTC
V gene: TRBV6-5; D gene: TRBD1; J gene: TRBJ1-1; clone size: -; CDR3 protein: CASSYPPGTGLDEAFF; CDR3 DNA: TGTGCCAGCAGTTACCCGCCCGGGACAGGGTTGGATGAAGCTTTCTTT
V gene: TRBV9; D gene: TRBD2; J gene: TRBJ2-7; clone size: -; CDR3 protein: CASSVERTSGIYEQYF; CDR3 DNA: TGTGCCAGCAGCGTAGAGCGGACTAGCGGGATCTACGAGCAGTACTTC
V gene: TRBV19; D gene: -; J gene: TRBJ2-3; clone size: -; CDR3 protein: CASSILPDSTDTQYF; CDR3 DNA: TGTGCCAGTAGTATTCTCCCCGACTCCACAGATACGCAGTATTTT
V gene: TRBV28; D gene: TRBD1; J gene: TRBJ1-5; clone size: -; CDR3 protein: CASLEDRGHQPQHF; CDR3 DNA: TGTGCCAGCTTGGAGGACAGGGGGCACCAGCCCCAGCATTTT
V gene: TRBV28; D gene: -; J gene: TRBJ2-5; clone size: -; CDR3 protein: CASGTKETQYF; CDR3 DNA: TGTGCCAGCGGCACGAAAGAGACCCAGTACTTC
V gene: TRBV7-2; D gene: -; J gene: TRBJ2-7; clone size: -; CDR3 protein: CASSLALRDEQYF; CDR3 DNA: TGTGCCAGCAGCTTAGCCCTCCGGGACGAGCAGTACTTC